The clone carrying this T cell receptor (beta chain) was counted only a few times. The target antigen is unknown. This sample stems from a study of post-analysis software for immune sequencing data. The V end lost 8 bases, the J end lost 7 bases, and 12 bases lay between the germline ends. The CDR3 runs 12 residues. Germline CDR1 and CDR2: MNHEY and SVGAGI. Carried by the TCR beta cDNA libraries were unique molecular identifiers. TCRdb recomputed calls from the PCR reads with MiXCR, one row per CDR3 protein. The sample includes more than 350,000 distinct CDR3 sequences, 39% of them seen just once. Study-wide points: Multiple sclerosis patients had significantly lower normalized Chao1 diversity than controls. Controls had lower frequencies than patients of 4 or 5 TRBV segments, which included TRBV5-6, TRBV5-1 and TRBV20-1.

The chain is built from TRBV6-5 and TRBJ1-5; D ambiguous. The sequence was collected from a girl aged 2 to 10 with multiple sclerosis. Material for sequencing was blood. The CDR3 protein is CASRALPQPQHF. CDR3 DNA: TGTGCCAGCCGGGCCTTACCACAGCCCCAGCATTTT.